This is a list of T cell receptor beta chains from one sample in a study of blood T cell repertoires in COVID-19. This table comes from immunoSEQ multiplex PCR, and its TCRdb copy is limited to in-frame clones, with some not included. The sample has over 250,000 clones, about 87% seen once; the top ten hold around 1.5%. The sample comprised peripheral blood. The receptors derive from a woman in her thirties or forties who had recovered from COVID-19. The CDR3 runs from the conserved cysteine through the conserved F or W. D genes are given only for firm matches.

>TRBJ1-5|17|TRBV19|TRBD1
CASSGGQGARGNQPQHF
>TRBJ1-2|15|TRBV16|.
CASSQKQGGNYGYTF
>TRBJ2-4|13|TRBV2|.
CASSEERAIIQYF
>TRBJ1-1|16|TRBV14|TRBD1
CASSQDYRGHFSEAFF
>TRBJ1-1|13|TRBV10-3|.
CAISAREDTEAFF
>TRBJ1-2|13|TRBV5-1|TRBD1
CASSPTTGEGYTF
>TRBJ1-2|16|TRBV4-1|TRBD1
CASSQILPHRGRGYTF
>TRBJ2-7|13|TRBV6-5|TRBD1
CASSPTGGYEQYF
>TRBJ2-5|14|TRBV29-1|.
CSVDARDYQETQYF
>TRBJ2-5|11|TRBV30|.
CAWTIQETQYF
>TRBJ2-7|13|TRBV5-1|TRBD2
CASSIALAGEQYF
>TRBJ2-2|14|TRBV30|.
CATAGYLNTGELFF
>TRBJ2-7|15|TRBV5-5|TRBD1
CASSLTGTVTYEQYF
>TRBJ1-1|13|TRBV9|.
CASSAQAGNEAFF
>TRBJ1-2|18|TRBV11-2|TRBD1
CASSLDRGTGGLGYGYTF
>TRBJ2-3|13|TRBV9|.
CASSVEAGPTQYF
>TRBJ2-5|15|TRBV6-2/TRBV6-3|TRBD1
CASSRPGTVQETQYF
>TRBJ2-7|14|TRBV5-4|.
CASSQQGIHYEQYF
>TRBJ2-7|14|TRBV5-6|TRBD1
CASSFMTGVHEQYF
>TRBJ1-6|18|TRBV27|.
CASTPRGFRSSYNSPLHF
>TRBJ1-1|15|TRBV10-2|.
CATHPLQTGDTEAFF
>TRBJ1-2|13|TRBV12-3/TRBV12-4|TRBD1
CASSYPGQGGYTF
>TRBJ1-3|14|TRBV27|.
CASSRSSAGNTIYF
>TRBJ1-1|11|TRBV2|.
CASSRGGDAFF
>TRBJ2-3|13|TRBV19|.
CASSIGNTDTQYF
>TRBJ1-5|13|TRBV11-2|.
CASSLAGGQPQHF
>TRBJ2-7|14|TRBV29-1|TRBD1
CSVEGAGGSYEQYF
>TRBJ2-7|15|TRBV5-5|.
CASSLDLPPGYEQYF
>TRBJ1-2|13|TRBV5-4|TRBD1
CASSLNRQGGYTF
>TRBJ2-3|19|TRBV19|TRBD2
CASSRSRTSGGASTDTQYF
>TRBJ2-7|16|TRBV5-6|.
CASSLLPTGLPYEQYF
>TRBJ1-6|13|TRBV18|.
CASSPHTTSPLHF
>TRBJ1-6|13|TRBV19|TRBD1
CASSTGQGTPLHF
>TRBJ1-1|14|TRBV27|.
CASRPVGGFPEAFF
>TRBJ2-1|13|TRBV18|.
CASSPGHYNEQFF
>TRBJ2-7|15|TRBV3-1/TRBV3-2|.
CASSQEPRRVYEQYF
>TRBJ2-3|14|TRBV27|.
CASSSGASTDTQYF
>TRBJ2-7|16|TRBV6-2/TRBV6-3|.
CASSLLLASSSYEQYF
>TRBJ2-5|16|TRBV7-3|TRBD2
CASSPGTSGAGETQYF
>TRBJ1-3|19|TRBV4-1|.
CASSQDFARLPSSGNTIYF
>TRBJ1-1|16|TRBV11-2|.
CASSPINREMNTEAFF
>TRBJ1-1|16|TRBV6-5|.
CASSYLLGTPNTEAFF
>TRBJ2-1|15|TRBV29-1|TRBD2
CSAGLRLAGSGEQFF
>TRBJ1-1|13|TRBV20-1|.
CSASDGGYTEAFF
>TRBJ1-1|10|TRBV11-3|.
CLGGATEAFF
>TRBJ2-1|18|TRBV7-8|TRBD2
CASSPPGSGGRSYNEQFF
>TRBJ2-7|16|TRBV9|TRBD1
CASSPRTGTGSYEQYF
>TRBJ1-2|16|TRBV7-8|TRBD1
CASSLAPGQAFYGYTF
>TRBJ1-1|16|TRBV27|.
CASSTRGRGWVTEAFF
>TRBJ1-5|15|TRBV6-1|.
CASSDPGQRNQPQHF
>TRBJ2-7|11|TRBV2|.
CASSSRREQYF
>TRBJ2-5|13|TRBV10-3|.
CAISESPPETQYF